Sequencing of this T cell receptor beta chain was carried out in a study of T cell repertoires in cytomegalovirus infection. On the study more broadly: Through public TCR beta signatures, both CMV infection and matching HLA type were indicated. Study-level points and caveats: Identification of carriers of CMV plus the relevant HLA was performed using cumulative public TCR beta family frequency. Ex vivo, HLA-C-restricted CMV-specific TCR beta clonotypes prevailed over the rest of the response.

With 2 bases clipped from V and 3 bases from J, the junction kept 13 bases outside the gene matches. This CDR3 is 18 amino acids long. Germline V gene lookup returns CDR1 SGHAT and CDR2 FQNNGV. One entry per CDR3 protein results from TCRdb running MiXCR on the reads. The table has roughly 500,000 distinct CDR3 sequences, approximately 17% seen once. This clonotype was detected ten times or more. Its antigen is undetermined. This chain joins TRBV11-2 and TRBJ2-1; 7 bases match TRBD2. Sequencing was done on a sample of CD8+ T cells from PBMCs. This TCR came from a human donor in good health (CMV status not recorded). Some clones in this sample may be carry-over from other donors' samples. This CDR3 is CASSLRGEVVGDYNEQFF. CDR3 bases: TGTGCCAGCAGCTTACGGGGGGAGGTGGTTGGGGACTACAATGAGCAGTTCTTC.